This T cell receptor (beta chain) was found in a study of blood T cell repertoires in COVID-19 (dated by TCRdb to between 2020 and 2021). Broadly, across the study: Samples from collaborators originated in the United States, Italy and Spain and spanned both the acute and convalescent phases of COVID-19. The prospective study material was composed of cDNA or gDNA derived from T cells, B-cell-depleted T cells, or PBMCs. The dataset comprised deeply sampled blood TCRbeta repertoires from subjects exposed to, actively infected with, or recovered from COVID-19. The repertoires were made available in a free public database intended to serve as a resource for research on the immune response to SARS-CoV-2. Samples came from the ongoing ImmuneRACE study (first 160 participants) plus 1,254 subjects from 6 global collaborators. A de-identified subject ID, COVID-19 status, age in years and sex were almost always included in the sample metadata. Where HLA class I and class II types were available, the types were taken from metadata supplied by the sample provider, not from assay-based typing. Overall study outcomes, separate from this receptor: The quantity of clinical and demographic metadata differed by source and by participant and was supplied without curation.

Inclusive of the bounding cysteine and phenylalanine, the CDR3 is 15 residues long. The only DNA kept is the CDR3, 45 bases in frame from the first base. CDR1 and CDR2, per the germline V gene, are SGDLS and YYNGEE. V is trimmed back by 4 bases and J by 1 base, and the junction contains 5 bases that no gene match accounts for. Collaborating institutions collected whole blood in K2EDTA tubes following their own protocols. For TCRbeta analysis, collaborators shipped samples as frozen whole blood, isolated PBMCs, or DNA extracted from either of those sample types. The sample holds one count of this clone. This receptor's antigen is unknown. Qualities for individual bases were not recorded, and no much larger clone is one base off. TCRbeta CDR3 regions were amplified from genomic DNA using the immunoSEQ Assay, a bias-controlled multiplex PCR. The paper's processing steps were these. Within the assay, amplification of reference gene primers was used to estimate how many nucleated cells each sample contained. Sequence reads were collapsed and filtered to measure the absolute abundance of every unique TCRbeta CDR3 rearrangement. Productive Simpson clonality was computed per sample as the square root of Simpson's diversity index over productive rearrangements. As stored in TCRdb, this immuneACCESS dataset retains in-frame rearrangements with V and J assigned. A fraction of the clones does not appear; measured against another copy, unresolved V genes explain less than half of the discrepancy, and the remainder lacks a known reason. D and trimming were read from the DNA, whereas the V and J calls and clone size are those reported in that table. The sample yields about 310,000 clones; roughly 84% were counted once. The ten largest clones capture 1% of the sample.

The chain was built from TRBV9 and TRBJ1-2; 9 bases in between match TRBD1. What was sequenced was peripheral blood. This TCR was sampled from a man aged 50-59 years with active or convalescent COVID-19. The CDR3 reads as follows: CASSKQGAVNYGYTF. The DNA sequence is as follows: TGTGCCAGCAGCAAACAGGGGGCGGTTAACTATGGCTACACCTTC.